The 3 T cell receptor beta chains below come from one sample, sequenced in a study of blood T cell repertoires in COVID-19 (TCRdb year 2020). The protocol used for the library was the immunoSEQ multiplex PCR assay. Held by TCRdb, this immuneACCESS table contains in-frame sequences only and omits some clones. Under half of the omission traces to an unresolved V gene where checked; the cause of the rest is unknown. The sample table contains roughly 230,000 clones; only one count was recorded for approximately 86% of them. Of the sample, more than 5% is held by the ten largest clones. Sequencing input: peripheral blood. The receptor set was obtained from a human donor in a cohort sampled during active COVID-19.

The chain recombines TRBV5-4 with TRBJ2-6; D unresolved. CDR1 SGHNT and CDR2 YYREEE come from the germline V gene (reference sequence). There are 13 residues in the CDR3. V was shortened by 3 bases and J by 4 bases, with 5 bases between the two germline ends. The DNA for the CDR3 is TGTGCCAGCAGCTATCCAGGGGCCAACGTCCTGACTTTC. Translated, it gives CASSYPGANVLTF. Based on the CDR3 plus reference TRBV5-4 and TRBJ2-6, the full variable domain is ETGVTQSPTHLIKTRGQQVTLRCSSQSGHNTVSWYQQALGQGPQFIFQYYREEENGRGNFPPRFSGLQFPNYSSELNVNALELDDSALYLCASSYPGANVLTFGAGSRLTVL.

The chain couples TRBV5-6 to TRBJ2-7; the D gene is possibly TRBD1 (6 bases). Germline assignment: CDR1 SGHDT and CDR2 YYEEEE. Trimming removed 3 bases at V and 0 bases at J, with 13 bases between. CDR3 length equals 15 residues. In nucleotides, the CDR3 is TGTGCCAGCAGCTCTCCAGGGGTCGTCTCCTACGAGCAGTACTTC. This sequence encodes CASSSPGVVSYEQYF.

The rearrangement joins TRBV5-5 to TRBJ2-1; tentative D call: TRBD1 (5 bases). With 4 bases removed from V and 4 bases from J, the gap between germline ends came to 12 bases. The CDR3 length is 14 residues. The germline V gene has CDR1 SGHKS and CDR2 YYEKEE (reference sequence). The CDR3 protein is CASSPDREYNEQFF. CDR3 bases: TGTGCCAGCAGCCCTGACAGAGAGTACAATGAGCAGTTCTTC.